One T cell receptor (beta chain) is described in this entry. The Seattle patients joined while their infection was active and were tracked longitudinally afterward. Profiling relied on immunoSEQ multiplex PCR, and the TCRdb table lists in-frame clones only, not all of them. Altogether 25,000 to 35,000 clones are present, around 92% being singletons, with the ten largest covering 0.65% to 0.85%. The record originates from a study of blood T cell repertoires in COVID-19. Study overall: Collection of acute and convalescent COVID-19 samples took place in the United States, Italy and Spain. In each case, the material was cDNA or gDNA derived from T cells, B-cell-depleted T cells, or PBMCs.

This CDR3 has 16 amino acids. Germline-derived CDR1 and CDR2 are SGHVS and FQNEAQ. V was clipped by 5 bases and J by 6 bases; unmatched bases: 9. The TCR originated in a woman aged 65 to 85 with COVID-19, enrolled during active disease. The sample was peripheral blood. This sequence joins TRBV7-8 and TRBJ1-6; 8 bases align to TRBD1. The CDR3 DNA reads as TGTGCCAGCAGCCAAACCGGGACAGGACGTAATTCACCCCTCCACTTT. It is translated as CASSQTGTGRNSPLHF.